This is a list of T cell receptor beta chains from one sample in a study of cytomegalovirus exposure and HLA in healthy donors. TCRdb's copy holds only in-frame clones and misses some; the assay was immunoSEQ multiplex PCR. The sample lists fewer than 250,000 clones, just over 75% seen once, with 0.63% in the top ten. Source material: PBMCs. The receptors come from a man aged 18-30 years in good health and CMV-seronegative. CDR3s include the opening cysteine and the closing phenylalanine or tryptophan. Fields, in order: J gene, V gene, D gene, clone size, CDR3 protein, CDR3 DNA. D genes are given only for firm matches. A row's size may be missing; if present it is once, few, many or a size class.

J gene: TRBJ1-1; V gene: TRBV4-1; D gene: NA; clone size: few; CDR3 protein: CASSRGGQLNTEAFF; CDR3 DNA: TGCGCCAGCAGCCGGGGAGGACAACTGAACACTGAAGCTTTCTTT
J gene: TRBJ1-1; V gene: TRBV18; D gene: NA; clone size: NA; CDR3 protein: CASSPPGDTEAFF; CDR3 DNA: TGTGCCAGCTCACCCCCAGGCGACACTGAAGCTTTCTTT
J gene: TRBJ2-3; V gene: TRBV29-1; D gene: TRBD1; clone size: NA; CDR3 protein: CSVAGTAGTDTQYF; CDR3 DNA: TGCAGCGTCGCCGGGACAGCAGGCACAGATACGCAGTATTTT
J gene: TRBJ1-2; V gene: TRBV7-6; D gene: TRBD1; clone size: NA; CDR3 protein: CASSLEGAYGYTF; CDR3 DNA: TGTGCCAGCAGCTTGGAGGGGGCCTATGGCTACACCTTC
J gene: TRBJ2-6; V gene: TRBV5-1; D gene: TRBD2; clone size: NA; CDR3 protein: CASSFRLAGEAGANVLTF; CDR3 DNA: TGCGCCAGCAGCTTTAGGCTAGCGGGAGAAGCTGGGGCCAACGTCCTGACTTTC
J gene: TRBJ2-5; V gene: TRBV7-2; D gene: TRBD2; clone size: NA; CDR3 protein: CASNHGTTYQETQYF; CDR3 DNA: TGTGCCAGCAACCACGGGACTACCTATCAAGAGACCCAGTACTTC
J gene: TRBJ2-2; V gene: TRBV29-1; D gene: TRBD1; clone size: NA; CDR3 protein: CSVLTGTGVYGELFF; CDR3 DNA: TGCAGCGTTTTAACCGGGACAGGGGTTTACGGGGAGCTGTTTTTT
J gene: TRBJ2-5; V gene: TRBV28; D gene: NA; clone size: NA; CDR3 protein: CASRPQGHEETQYF; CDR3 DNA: TGTGCCAGCAGACCACAGGGACATGAAGAGACCCAGTACTTC
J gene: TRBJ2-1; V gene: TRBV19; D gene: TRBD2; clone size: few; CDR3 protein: CASKLTSANNEQFF; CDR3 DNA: TGTGCCAGTAAGTTGACTAGCGCGAACAATGAGCAGTTCTTC
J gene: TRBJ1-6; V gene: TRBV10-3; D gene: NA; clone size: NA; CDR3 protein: CAISDSDRRNSPLHF; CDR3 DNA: TGTGCCATCAGTGATTCAGATCGGAGAAATTCACCCCTCCACTTT
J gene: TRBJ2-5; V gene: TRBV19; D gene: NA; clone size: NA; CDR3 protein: CASSIARGETQYF; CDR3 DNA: TGTGCCAGTAGTATAGCTAGGGGAGAGACCCAGTACTTC
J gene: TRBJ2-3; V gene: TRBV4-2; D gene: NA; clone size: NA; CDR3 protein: CASSQGPGVGTDTQYF; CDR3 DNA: TGTGCCAGCAGCCAAGGCCCGGGGGTGGGCACAGATACGCAGTATTTT
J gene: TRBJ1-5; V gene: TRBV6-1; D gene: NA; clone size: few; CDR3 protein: CASSESRVYQPQHF; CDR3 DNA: TGTGCCAGCAGTGAATCCAGGGTTTATCAGCCCCAGCATTTT
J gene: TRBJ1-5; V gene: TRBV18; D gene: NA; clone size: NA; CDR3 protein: CASSPNPSVSNQPQHF; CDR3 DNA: TGTGCCAGCTCACCTAATCCCTCCGTCAGCAATCAGCCCCAGCATTTT
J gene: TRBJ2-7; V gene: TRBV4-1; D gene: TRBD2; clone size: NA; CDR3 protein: CASSQGTSGSSYEQYF; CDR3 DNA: TGCGCCAGCAGCCAAGGGACTAGCGGAAGCTCCTACGAGCAGTACTTC
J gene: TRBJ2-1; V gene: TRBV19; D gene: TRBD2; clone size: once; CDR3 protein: CASSIDTGTSGGVYNEQFF; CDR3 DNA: TGTGCCAGTAGTATAGATACCGGGACTAGCGGGGGGGTCTACAATGAGCAGTTCTTC
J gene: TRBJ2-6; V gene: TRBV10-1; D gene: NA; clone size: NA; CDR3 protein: CASSASGANVLTF; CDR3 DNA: TGCGCCAGCAGTGCCTCCGGGGCCAACGTCCTGACTTTC
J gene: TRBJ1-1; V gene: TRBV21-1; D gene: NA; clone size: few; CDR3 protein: CASSNPGSSHGEAFF; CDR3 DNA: TGTGCCAGCAGCAACCCCGGGTCCTCCCATGGTGAAGCTTTCTTT
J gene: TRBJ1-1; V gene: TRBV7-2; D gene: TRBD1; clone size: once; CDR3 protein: CASSRNAGTGTEAFF; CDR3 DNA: TGTGCCAGCAGCCGAAACGCGGGGACAGGGACTGAAGCTTTCTTT
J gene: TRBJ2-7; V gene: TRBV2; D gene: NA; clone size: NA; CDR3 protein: CASSEGPGGAYEQYF; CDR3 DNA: TGTGCCAGCAGTGAAGGGCCGGGGGGCGCCTACGAGCAGTACTTC
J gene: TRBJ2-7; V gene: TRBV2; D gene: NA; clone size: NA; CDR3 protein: CASSIRAEGYEQYF; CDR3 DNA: TGTGCCAGCAGTATCCGGGCGGAGGGATACGAGCAGTACTTC
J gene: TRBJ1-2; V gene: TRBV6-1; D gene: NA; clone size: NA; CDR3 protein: CAIPWRLRNGYTF; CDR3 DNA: TGTGCCATTCCATGGCGGCTGCGGAATGGCTACACCTTC
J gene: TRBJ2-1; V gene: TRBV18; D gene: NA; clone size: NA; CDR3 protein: CASSQGLPSYNEQFF; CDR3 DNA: TGTGCCAGCTCACAAGGACTCCCCTCCTACAATGAGCAGTTCTTC
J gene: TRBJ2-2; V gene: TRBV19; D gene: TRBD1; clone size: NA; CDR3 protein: CASSNQGAGGELFF; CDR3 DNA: TGTGCCAGTAGTAATCAGGGGGCAGGCGGGGAGCTGTTTTTT
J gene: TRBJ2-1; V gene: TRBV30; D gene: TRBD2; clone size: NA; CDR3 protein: CAWRNSGSGNEQFF; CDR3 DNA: TGTGCCTGGAGGAACAGCGGGAGTGGCAATGAGCAGTTCTTC
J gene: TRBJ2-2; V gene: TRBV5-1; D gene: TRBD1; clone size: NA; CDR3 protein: CASSQWTGENGELFF; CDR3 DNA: TGCGCCAGCAGCCAGTGGACAGGGGAAAACGGGGAGCTGTTTTTT
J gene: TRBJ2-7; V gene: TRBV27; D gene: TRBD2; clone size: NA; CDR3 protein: CASSSPGPLAGRSSYEQYF; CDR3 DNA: TGTGCCAGCAGTTCCCCAGGCCCGCTTGCCGGGAGGAGCTCCTACGAGCAGTACTTC
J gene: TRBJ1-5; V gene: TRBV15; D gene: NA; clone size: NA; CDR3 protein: CATSRGAGQPQHF; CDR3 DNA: TGTGCCACCAGCAGAGGGGCGGGTCAGCCCCAGCATTTT
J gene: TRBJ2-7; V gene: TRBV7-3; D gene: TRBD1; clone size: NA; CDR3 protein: CASSAGTGINEQYF; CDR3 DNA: TGTGCCAGCAGCGCCGGGACAGGGATCAACGAGCAGTACTTC
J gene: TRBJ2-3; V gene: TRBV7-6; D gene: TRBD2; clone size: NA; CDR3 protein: CASSFSGREGTDTQYF; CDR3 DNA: TGTGCCAGCAGCTTCAGCGGTCGGGAGGGCACAGATACGCAGTATTTT
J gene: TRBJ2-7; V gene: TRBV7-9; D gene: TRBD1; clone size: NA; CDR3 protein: CASSSRTGNYEQYF; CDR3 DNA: TGTGCCAGCAGCTCCCGGACAGGGAACTACGAGCAGTACTTC
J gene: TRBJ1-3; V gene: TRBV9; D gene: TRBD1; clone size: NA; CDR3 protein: CASSARQGRSSGNTIYF; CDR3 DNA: TGTGCCAGCAGCGCCCGACAGGGACGTAGCTCTGGAAACACCATATATTTT
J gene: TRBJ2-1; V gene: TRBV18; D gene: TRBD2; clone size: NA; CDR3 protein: CASSPGLAGTYEQFF; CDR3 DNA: TGTGCCAGCTCACCGGGACTAGCGGGAACCTATGAGCAGTTCTTC
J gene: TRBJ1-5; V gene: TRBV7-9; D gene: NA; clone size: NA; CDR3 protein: CARGGASQASNQPQHF; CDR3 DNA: TGTGCCAGGGGGGGAGCATCGCAAGCGAGCAATCAGCCCCAGCATTTT
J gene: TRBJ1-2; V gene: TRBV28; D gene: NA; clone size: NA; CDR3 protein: CASSLWEGRGRSNYGYTF; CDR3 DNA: TGTGCCAGCAGTTTATGGGAGGGGAGAGGCAGATCTAACTATGGCTACACCTTC
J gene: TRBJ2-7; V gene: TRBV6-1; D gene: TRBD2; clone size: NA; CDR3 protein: CASREGLEHHYEQYF; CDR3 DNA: TGTGCCAGCAGAGAAGGACTAGAGCACCACTACGAGCAGTACTTC
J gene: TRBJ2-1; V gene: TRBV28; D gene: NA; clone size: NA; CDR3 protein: CASTSGGAYNEQFF; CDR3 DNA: NA
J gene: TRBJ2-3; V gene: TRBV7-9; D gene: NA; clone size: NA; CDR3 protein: CASSLVLGQMTDTQYF; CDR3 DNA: TGTGCCAGCAGCTTAGTGCTGGGGCAGATGACAGATACGCAGTATTTT
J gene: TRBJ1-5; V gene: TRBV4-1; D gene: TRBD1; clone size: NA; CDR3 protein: CASSQAEGGQGTYSNQPQHF; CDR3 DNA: TGCGCCAGCAGCCAAGCGGAGGGGGGACAGGGTACCTATAGCAATCAGCCCCAGCATTTT
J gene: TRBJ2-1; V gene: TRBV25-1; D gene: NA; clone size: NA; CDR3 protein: CASSEYSGSSYNEQFF; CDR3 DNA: TGTGCCAGCAGTGAATACAGCGGAAGCTCCTACAATGAGCAGTTCTTC
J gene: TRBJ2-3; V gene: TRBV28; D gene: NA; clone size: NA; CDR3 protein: CASTSASDFSTDTQYF; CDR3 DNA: TGTGCCAGCACTTCCGCTAGCGATTTTAGCACAGATACGCAGTATTTT
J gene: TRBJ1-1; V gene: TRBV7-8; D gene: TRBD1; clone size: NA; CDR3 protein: CASSLAQAGGWTEAFF; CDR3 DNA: TGTGCCAGCAGCTTAGCGCAGGCAGGGGGTTGGACTGAAGCTTTCTTT
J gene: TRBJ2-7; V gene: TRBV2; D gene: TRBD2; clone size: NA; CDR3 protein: CASTWTSGYEQYF; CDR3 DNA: TGTGCCAGCACCTGGACTAGCGGATACGAGCAGTACTTC
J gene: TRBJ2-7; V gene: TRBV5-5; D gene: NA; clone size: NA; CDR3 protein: CASSPPTPYEQYF; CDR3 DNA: TGTGCCAGCAGCCCCCCTACGCCCTACGAGCAGTACTTC
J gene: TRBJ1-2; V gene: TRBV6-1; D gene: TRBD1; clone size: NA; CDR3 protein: CASSEAGSGQAYGYTF; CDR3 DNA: TGTGCCAGCAGTGAAGCGGGGTCGGGACAGGCCTATGGCTACACCTTC
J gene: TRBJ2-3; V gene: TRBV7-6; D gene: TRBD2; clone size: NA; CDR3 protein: CASSSRLAGGLYRQYF; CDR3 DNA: TGTGCCAGCAGCTCTCGACTAGCGGGAGGGCTATATAGGCAGTATTTT
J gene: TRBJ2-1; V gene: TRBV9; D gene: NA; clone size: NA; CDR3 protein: CASSVGSGRANEQFF; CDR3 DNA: TGTGCCAGCAGCGTAGGTAGCGGCAGGGCCAATGAGCAGTTCTTC
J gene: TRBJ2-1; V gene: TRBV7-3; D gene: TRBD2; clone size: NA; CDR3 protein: CASSPGTSGINEQFF; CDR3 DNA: TGTGCCAGCAGCCCCGGGACTAGCGGGATTAATGAGCAGTTCTTC
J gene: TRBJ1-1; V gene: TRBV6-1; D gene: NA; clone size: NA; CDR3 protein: CASSERPGNTEAFF; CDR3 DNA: TGTGCCAGCAGTGAACGACCAGGCAACACTGAAGCTTTCTTT
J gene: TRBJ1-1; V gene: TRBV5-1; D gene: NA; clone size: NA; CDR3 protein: CASSFQTGLNTEAFF; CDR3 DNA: TGCGCCAGCAGCTTTCAGACTGGATTGAACACTGAAGCTTTCTTT
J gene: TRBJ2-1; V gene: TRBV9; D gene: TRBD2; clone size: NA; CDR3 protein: CASSPRGLAGGNEQFF; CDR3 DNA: TGTGCCAGCAGCCCCAGGGGGCTAGCGGGAGGCAATGAGCAGTTCTTC
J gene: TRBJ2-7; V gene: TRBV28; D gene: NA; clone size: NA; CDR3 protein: CASSSTSQGTYEQYF; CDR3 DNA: TGTGCCAGCAGTTCGACCTCGCAGGGAACCTACGAGCAGTACTTC
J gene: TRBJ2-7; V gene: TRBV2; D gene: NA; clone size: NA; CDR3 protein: CASLGLERGSNEQYF; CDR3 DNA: TGTGCCAGCTTGGGCCTAGAGAGGGGGAGCAACGAGCAGTACTTC
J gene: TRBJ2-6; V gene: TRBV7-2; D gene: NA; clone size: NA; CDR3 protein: CASSYYPTSGANVLTF; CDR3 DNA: TGTGCCAGCAGCTACTACCCCACCTCTGGGGCCAACGTCCTGACTTTC
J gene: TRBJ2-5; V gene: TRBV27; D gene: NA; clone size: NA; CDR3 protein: CASSPLGPDKETQYF; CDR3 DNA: TGTGCCAGCAGTCCCCTCGGACCGGACAAGGAGACCCAGTACTTC
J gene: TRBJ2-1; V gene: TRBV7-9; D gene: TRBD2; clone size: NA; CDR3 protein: CSSSFLAGVSRNEQFF; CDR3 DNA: TGTTCCAGCAGCTTTTTAGCGGGAGTCTCCCGCAATGAGCAGTTCTTC